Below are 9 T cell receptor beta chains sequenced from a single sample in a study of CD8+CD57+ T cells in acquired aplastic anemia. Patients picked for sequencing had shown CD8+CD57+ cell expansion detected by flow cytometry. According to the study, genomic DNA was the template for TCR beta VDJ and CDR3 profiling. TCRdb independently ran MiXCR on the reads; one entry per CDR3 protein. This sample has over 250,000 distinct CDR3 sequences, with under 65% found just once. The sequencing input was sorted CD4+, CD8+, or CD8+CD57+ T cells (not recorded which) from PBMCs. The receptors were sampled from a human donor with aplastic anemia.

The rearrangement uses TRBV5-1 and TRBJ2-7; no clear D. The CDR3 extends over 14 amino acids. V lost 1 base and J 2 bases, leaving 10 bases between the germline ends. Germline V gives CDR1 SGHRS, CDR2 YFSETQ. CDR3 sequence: CASSLQGSTYEQYF. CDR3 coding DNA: TGCGCCAGCAGCTTGCAAGGCAGTACCTACGAGCAGTACTTC. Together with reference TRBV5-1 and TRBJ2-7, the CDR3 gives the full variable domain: KAGVTQTPRYLIKTRGQQVTLSCSPISGHRSVSWYQQTPGQGLQFLFEYFSETQRNKGNFPGRFSGRQFSNSRSEMNVSTLELGDSALYLCASSLQGSTYEQYFGPGTRLTVT.

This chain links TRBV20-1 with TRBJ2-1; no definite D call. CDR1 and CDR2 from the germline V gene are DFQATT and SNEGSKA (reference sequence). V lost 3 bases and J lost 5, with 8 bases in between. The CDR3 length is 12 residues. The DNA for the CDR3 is TGCAGTGCTAGCCCAGGAAACAATGAGCAGTTCTTC. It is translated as CSASPGNNEQFF.

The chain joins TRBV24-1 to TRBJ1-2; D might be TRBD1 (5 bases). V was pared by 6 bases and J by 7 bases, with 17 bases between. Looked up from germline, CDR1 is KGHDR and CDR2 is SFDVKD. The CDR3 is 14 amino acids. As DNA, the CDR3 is TGTGCCACCAGTCCCTCCTGGGGTACAGGTGGCTACACCTTC. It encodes CATSPSWGTGGYTF.

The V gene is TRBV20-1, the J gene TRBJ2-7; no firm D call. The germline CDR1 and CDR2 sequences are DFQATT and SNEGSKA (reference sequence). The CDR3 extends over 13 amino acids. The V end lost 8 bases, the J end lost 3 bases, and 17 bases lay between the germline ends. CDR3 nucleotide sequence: TGCAGTCTAACTGACGGGCTTCTCTACGAGCAGTACTTC. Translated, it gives CSLTDGLLYEQYF.

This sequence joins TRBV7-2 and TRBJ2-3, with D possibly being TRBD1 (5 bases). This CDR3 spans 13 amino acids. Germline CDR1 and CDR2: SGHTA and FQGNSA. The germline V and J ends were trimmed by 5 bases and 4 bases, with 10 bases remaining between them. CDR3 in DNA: TGTGCCAGCAGCCACTCGACAGCAGATACGCAGTATTTT. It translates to CASSHSTADTQYF.

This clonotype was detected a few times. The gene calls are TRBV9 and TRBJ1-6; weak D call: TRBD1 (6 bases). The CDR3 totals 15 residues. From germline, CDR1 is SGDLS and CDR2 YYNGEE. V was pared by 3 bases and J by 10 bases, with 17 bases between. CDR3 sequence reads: CASSAGANEYSPLHF. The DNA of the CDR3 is TGTGCCAGCAGCGCGGGGGCAAACGAGTACTCACCCCTCCACTTT.

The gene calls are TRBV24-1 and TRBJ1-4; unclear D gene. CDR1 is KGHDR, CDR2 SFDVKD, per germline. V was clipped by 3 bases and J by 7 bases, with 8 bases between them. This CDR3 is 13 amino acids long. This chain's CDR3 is CATSDGGSEKLFF. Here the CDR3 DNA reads TGTGCCACCAGTGATGGAGGATCTGAAAAACTGTTTTTT.

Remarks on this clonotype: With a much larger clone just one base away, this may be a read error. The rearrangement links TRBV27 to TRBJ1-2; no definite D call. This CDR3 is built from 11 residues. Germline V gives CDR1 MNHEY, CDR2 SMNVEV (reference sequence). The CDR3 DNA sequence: TGTGCCAGCAGTTCTCACGTTGGCTACGCCTTC. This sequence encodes CASSSHVGYAF.

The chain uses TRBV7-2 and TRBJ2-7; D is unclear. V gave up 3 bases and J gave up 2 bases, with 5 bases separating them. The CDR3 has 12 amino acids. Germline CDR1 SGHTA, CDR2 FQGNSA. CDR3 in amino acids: CASSFNTYEQYF. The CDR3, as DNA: TGTGCCAGCAGCTTTAACACCTACGAGCAGTACTTC.